This T cell receptor beta chain was sequenced for a study of read filtering for tumor transcriptome and immune sequencing. In germline, CDR1 is SEHNR, CDR2 FQNEAQ (reference sequence). Deletions cut 5 bases from V and 10 bases from J, with 23 bases between. This CDR3 is built from 15 residues. From 300 to 450 ng of RNA, a library with molecular barcoded alpha/delta and beta/gamma adaptors was made. TCRdb re-called the reads through MiXCR, storing one row per CDR3 protein. The sample shows approximately 41,000 distinct CDR3 sequences, 13% of them seen only once. This TCR came from a donor at least 40 years old with multiple myeloma. The specimen was a population of CD138-negative cells sorted from bone marrow. The rearrangement joins TRBV7-9 to TRBJ1-1, with D perhaps matching TRBD1 (6 bases). This CDR3 is CASSNAAGVGVGAFF. DNA of the CDR3: TGTGCCAGCAGCAACGCGGCAGGGGTGGGGGTTGGAGCTTTCTTT.